This T cell receptor (beta chain) is from a study of technical replicates of blood from a handful of donors. The CDR3 has 14 amino acids. CDR1 is MNHNS and CDR2 is SASEGT in the germline V gene. V dropped 10 bases and J dropped 0 bases, with 16 bases sitting between them. Profiled with immunoSEQ multiplex PCR; TCRdb holds only in-frame clones, not every one. Of some 64,000 clones in the sample, approximately 86% were seen once. The sample taken for sequencing was PBMCs. The rearrangement uses TRBV6-1 and TRBJ2-7; weak D call: TRBD1 (6 bases). This clonotype was obtained from a human donor in good health. Some clones in this sample may be carry-over from other donors' samples. The chain's CDR3 is CATDPRGNSYEQYF. The CDR3 region has the DNA TGTGCCACCGACCCCAGGGGAAACTCCTACGAGCAGTACTTC.